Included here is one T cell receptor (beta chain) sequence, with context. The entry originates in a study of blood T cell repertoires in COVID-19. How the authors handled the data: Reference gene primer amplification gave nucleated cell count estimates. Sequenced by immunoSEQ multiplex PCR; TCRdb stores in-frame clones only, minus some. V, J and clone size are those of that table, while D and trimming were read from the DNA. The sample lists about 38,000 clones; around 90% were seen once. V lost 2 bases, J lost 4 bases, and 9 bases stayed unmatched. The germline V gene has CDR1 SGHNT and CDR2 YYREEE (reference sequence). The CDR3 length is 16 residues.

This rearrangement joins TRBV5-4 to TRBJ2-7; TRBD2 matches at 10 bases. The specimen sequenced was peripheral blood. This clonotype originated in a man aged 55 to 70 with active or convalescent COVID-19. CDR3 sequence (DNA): TGTGCCAGCAGCTTCCTAAAGCGGGAGGGCCCATACGAGCAGTACTTC. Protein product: CASSFLKREGPYEQYF.